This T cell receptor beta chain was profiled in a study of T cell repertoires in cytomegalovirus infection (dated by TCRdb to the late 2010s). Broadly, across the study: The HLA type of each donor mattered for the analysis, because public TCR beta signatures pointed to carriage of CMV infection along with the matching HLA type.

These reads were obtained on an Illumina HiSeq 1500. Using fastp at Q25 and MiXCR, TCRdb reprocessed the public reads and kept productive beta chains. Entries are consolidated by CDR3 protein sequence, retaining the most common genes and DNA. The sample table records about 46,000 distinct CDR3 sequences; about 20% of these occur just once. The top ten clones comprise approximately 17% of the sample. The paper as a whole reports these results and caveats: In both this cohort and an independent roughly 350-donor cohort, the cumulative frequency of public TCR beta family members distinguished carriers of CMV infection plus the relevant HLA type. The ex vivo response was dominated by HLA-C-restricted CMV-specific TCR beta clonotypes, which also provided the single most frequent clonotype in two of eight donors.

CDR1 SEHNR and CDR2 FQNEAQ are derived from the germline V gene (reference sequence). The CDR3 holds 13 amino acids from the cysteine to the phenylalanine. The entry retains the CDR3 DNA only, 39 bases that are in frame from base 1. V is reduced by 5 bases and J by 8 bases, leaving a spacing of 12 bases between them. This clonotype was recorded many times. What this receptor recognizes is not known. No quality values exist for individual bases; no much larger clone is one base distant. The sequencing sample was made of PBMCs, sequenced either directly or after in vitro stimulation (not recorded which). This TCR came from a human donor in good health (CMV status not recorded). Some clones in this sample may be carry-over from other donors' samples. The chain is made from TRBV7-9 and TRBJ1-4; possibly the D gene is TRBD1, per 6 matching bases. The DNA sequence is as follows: TGTGCCAGCAGCCTCGAAAGGGGGGAAAAACTGTTTTTT. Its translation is CASSLERGEKLFF.